The present T cell receptor beta chain was sequenced within a study of T cells in narcolepsy. Findings and caveats of the study: Blood of same and different patients, but not healthy controls, reportedly held recurring autoreactive clonotypes. Autoreactive clone sequences were missing from some blood memory CD4+ repertoires. Autoreactive HCRT-specific and TRIB2-specific clonotypes were marked in same-patient CSF-versus-blood CD4+ comparisons.

V dropped 6 bases and J dropped 3; count of bases not matched to a gene: 3. The CDR3 length is 14 residues. The germline CDR1 and CDR2 sequences are SQVTM and ANQGSEA. This clone was seen just once. What it binds is unknown. The table came from immunoSEQ multiplex PCR; TCRdb's copy has only in-frame clones and leaves some out. The sample has tens of thousands of clones, roughly 80% seen once. Sequenced: CD45RA- memory CD4+ T cells from PBMCs. The clonotype originates from a human donor with narcolepsy. V gene TRBV29-1 combines with J gene TRBJ2-1; 12 bases agree with TRBD2. The CDR3 DNA is TGCAGCGTGTTACTAGCGGGAGGCTACAATGAGCAGTTCTTC. It encodes CSVLLAGGYNEQFF.